Listed here are 24 T cell receptor beta chains from one sample, sequenced in a study of naive and memory T cell subsets. Overall study results and limits: Possibly reflecting memory cells re-expressing CD45RA, a few larger clonotypes occurred in naive repertoires, especially CD8.

These TCRs are of unknown antigen specificity. Both TRBC1 and TRBC2 were covered by a beta constant-region primer of two equimolar oligonucleotides. Ligated cDNA was amplified by four rounds of PCR with nested alpha and beta constant-region primers and SP2. A single record per CDR3 protein comes from TCRdb applying MiXCR to the UMI-ligation and nested PCR reads. The table includes tens of thousands of distinct CDR3 sequences, roughly 10% detected once. The sequencing sample was made of naive CD4+ T cells from blood. Every receptor here comes from a human donor in good health.

The rearrangement uses TRBV11-2 and TRBJ1-6; D not certain. The germline gives CDR1 SGHAT, CDR2 FQNNGV. Trimming shortened V by 6 bases and J by 10 bases, and 22 bases separated the two germline ends. The CDR3 is 16 amino acids. CDR3 in DNA: TGTGCCAGCAGGCCCGGTGGGCCGAGCCTGAACTCACCCCTCCACTTT. It codes for CASRPGGPSLNSPLHF.

The sample holds a few counts of this clonotype. The chain combines TRBV12-3 or TRBV12-4 with TRBJ1-2; tentative D call: TRBD1 (5 bases). There are 16 residues in the CDR3. V lost 2 bases, J lost 0 bases, and 13 bases lay in between. CDR3 residues: CASSLISGIANYGYTF. Written as DNA, the CDR3 is TGTGCCAGCAGTTTAATTTCAGGGATCGCTAACTATGGCTACACCTTC.

In its sample, this clonotype was seen a few times. The CDR3 sequence: CSAVSGGSSYEQYF. The CDR3 coding sequence is TGCAGTGCAGTAAGCGGGGGGAGCTCCTACGAGCAGTACTTC. The chain links TRBV20-1 to TRBJ2-7; TRBD2 agrees at 9 bases. Germline loops: CDR1 DFQATT, CDR2 SNEGSKA (reference sequence). With 6 bases clipped from V and 0 bases from J, the junction kept 6 bases outside the gene matches. CDR3 length: 14 amino acids.

This clonotype has at least ten counts. The chain recombines TRBV11-3 with TRBJ2-1; D gene ambiguous. Germline loops: CDR1 SGHNT, CDR2 YENEEA. The CDR3 totals 14 residues. Trimming took off 3 bases at V and 9 bases at J, with 15 bases between the two ends. The CDR3 DNA reads as TGTGCCAGCAGCTTTGTCCCGACTTCGGGTGAGCAGTTCTTC. It encodes CASSFVPTSGEQFF. Using reference TRBV11-3 and TRBJ2-1 for the parts outside the CDR3, the full variable domain is EAGVVQSPRYKIIEKKQPVAFWCNPISGHNTLYWYLQNLGQGPELLIRYENEEAVDDSQLPKDRFSAERLKGVDSTLKIQPAELGDSAVYLCASSFVPTSGEQFFGPGTRLTVL.

In its sample, this clonotype was seen many times. V and J are TRBV7-2 and TRBJ2-3, with 8 bases that match TRBD2. The germline CDR1 and CDR2 sequences are SGHTA and FQGNSA. The CDR3 sequence is 17 residues long. The V gene end was trimmed by 3 bases and the J gene end by 5 bases; junction bases not matched to a gene: 13. The CDR3 sequence: CASSLIPRGGSGDTQYF. CDR3 sequence (DNA): TGTGCCAGCAGCTTGATCCCCCGGGGGGGCTCCGGAGATACGCAGTATTTT.

The gene calls are TRBV25-1 and TRBJ1-1, with D unclear. The CDR3 is 15 residues long. Germline V gives CDR1 MGHDK, CDR2 SYGVNS. The V end was cut by 6 bases, the J end by 1 base, with 15 bases between. The CDR3 sequence: CASSPGRQSNTEAFF. CDR3 nucleotides: TGTGCCAGCAGCCCTGGTCGTCAGTCGAACACTGAAGCTTTCTTT.

This clonotype has ten or more counts. The rearrangement uses TRBV20-1 and TRBJ2-3; 9 bases match TRBD2. Germline lookup yields CDR1 DFQATT and CDR2 SNEGSKA (reference sequence). V gave up 5 bases and J gave up 4 bases; unmatched junction bases: 10. The CDR3 extends over 15 amino acids. The CDR3 DNA reads TGCAGTGCTCCACCGCCGGGACTAGCCGCAGATACGCAGTATTTT. Its translation is CSAPPPGLAADTQYF.

V usage is TRBV5-6 and J usage is TRBJ2-7; 8 bases line up with TRBD1. The germline gives CDR1 SGHDT, CDR2 YYEEEE. The CDR3 extends over 14 amino acids. Germline trimming cut 2 bases from V and 4 bases from J; bases unmatched to any gene: 5. The CDR3 sequence: CASSLRQGQYEQYF. CDR3 nucleotides: TGTGCCAGCAGCTTAAGACAGGGGCAATACGAGCAGTACTTC. The complete variable domain, with remaining parts taken from reference TRBV5-6 and TRBJ2-7, reads DAGVTQSPTHLIKTRGQQVTLRCSPKSGHDTVSWYQQALGQGPQFIFQYYEEEERQRGNFPDRFSGHQFPNYSSELNVNALLLGDSALYLCASSLRQGQYEQYFGPGTRLTVT.

The chain carries TRBV7-2 and TRBJ2-1; D is ambiguous. The CDR3 contains 13 residues. Trimming took 1 base from V and 5 from J, leaving 6 bases between them. Germline lookup yields CDR1 SGHTA and CDR2 FQGNSA. Here the CDR3 reads CASSLGLNNEQFF. CDR3 nucleotides: TGTGCCAGCAGCTTAGGGCTTAACAATGAGCAGTTCTTC. The full variable domain, completed using reference TRBV7-2 and TRBJ2-1, is GAGVSQSPSNKVTEKGKDVELRCDPISGHTALYWYRQSLGQGLEFLIYFQGNSAPDKSGLPSDRFSAERTGGSVSTLTIQRTQQEDSAVYLCASSLGLNNEQFFGPGTRLTVL.

This clonotype was seen a handful of times. The chain joins TRBV2 to TRBJ2-6; D unclear. Germline CDR1 is SNHLY and CDR2 is FYNNEI. V lost 3 bases and J 1 base, leaving 7 bases between the germline ends. The CDR3 has 15 amino acids. The DNA of the CDR3 is TGTGCCAGCAGTGATGAAGGTTCTGGGGCCAACGTCCTGACTTTC. The encoded protein is CASSDEGSGANVLTF.

This clonotype was detected ten times or more. The chain carries TRBV19 and TRBJ2-7; D not certain. The CDR3 spans 16 residues. Germline lookup yields CDR1 LNHDA and CDR2 SQIVND (reference sequence). Trimming removed 1 base at V and 2 bases at J, with 15 bases between. This CDR3 is CASSIAPYKPTYEQYF. CDR3 DNA sequence: TGTGCCAGTAGTATAGCCCCGTACAAGCCAACCTACGAGCAGTACTTC.

V and J are TRBV6-2 or TRBV6-3 and TRBJ1-5, with D perhaps TRBD1 (5 bases). The germline V and J ends were trimmed by 3 bases and 6 bases, with 12 bases remaining between them. Germline CDR1 and CDR2: MNHEY and SVGEGT. The CDR3 spans 14 residues. CDR3 DNA: TGTGCCAGCAGTTATTTACAGGATAGTCAGCCCCAGCATTTT. This codes for CASSYLQDSQPQHF.

This clonotype has ten or more counts. V gene TRBV7-3 combines with J gene TRBJ1-1, with no clear D. In germline, CDR1 is SGHTA, CDR2 FQGTGA. V was pared by 0 bases and J by 2 bases, with 7 bases between. This CDR3 is built from 14 residues. CDR3 bases: TGTGCCAGCAGCTTAACTGGCACAAACACTGAAGCTTTCTTT. It translates to CASSLTGTNTEAFF.

This clonotype was recorded many times. V is TRBV10-3 and J is TRBJ2-7; D call uncertain. The germline V gene has CDR1 ENHRY and CDR2 SYGVKD. With 4 bases removed from V and 5 bases from J, the gap between germline ends came to 15 bases. This CDR3 contains 14 residues. This CDR3 reads CAISGTVLGHEQYF. The CDR3 DNA reads TGTGCCATCAGTGGGACCGTCTTAGGGCACGAGCAGTACTTC.

V and J are TRBV7-2 and TRBJ1-1, with a weak D call TRBD1 (5 bases). CDR1 is SGHTA and CDR2 is FQGNSA in the germline V gene. The CDR3 has 17 amino acids. V lost 5 bases and J 1 base, leaving 20 bases between the germline ends. The CDR3 DNA is TGTGCCAGCAGCCGAACGCCTTCGGTCCAGGGGAACACTGAAGCTTTCTTT. Protein product: CASSRTPSVQGNTEAFF. The full variable domain, completed using reference TRBV7-2 and TRBJ1-1, is GAGVSQSPSNKVTEKGKDVELRCDPISGHTALYWYRQSLGQGLEFLIYFQGNSAPDKSGLPSDRFSAERTGGSVSTLTIQRTQQEDSAVYLCASSRTPSVQGNTEAFFGQGTRLTVV.

The rearrangement links TRBV2 to TRBJ2-5; D possibly uses TRBD1 or TRBD2 (5 bases each). The CDR3 extends over 13 amino acids. Per the germline V gene, CDR1 is SNHLY and CDR2 is FYNNEI. V was cut by 7 bases and J by 2 bases, with 11 bases left in between. The CDR3 DNA follows: TGTGCCAGCAACGGGGCCGTTCAAGAGACCCAGTACTTC. Amino acid sequence: CASNGAVQETQYF.

In regard to this clonotype: The junction departs from germline at one end; a sequencing error may be responsible. The V and J genes are TRBV6-2 or TRBV6-3 and TRBJ2-7; TRBD1 is a possible D gene (6 bases). The germline CDR1 and CDR2 sequences are MNHEY and SVGEGT. The CDR3 contains 15 residues. CDR3 loop: CDSTLPQGKAYEQYF. CDR3 sequence (DNA): TGTGACAGCACCCTACCCCAGGGGAAGGCCTACGAGCAGTACTTC.

The chain links TRBV7-3 to TRBJ1-6; D is unresolved. The V end was cut by 2 bases, the J end by 10 bases, with 15 bases between. There are 15 residues in the CDR3. Germline V lookup: CDR1 SGHTA, CDR2 FQGTGA. CDR3 nucleotides: TGTGCCAGCAGCTTATCTGGGATAGCTTCATCACCCCTCCACTTT. Translated, it gives CASSLSGIASSPLHF.

This clonotype was seen at least ten times. The chain employs TRBV6-2 or TRBV6-3 and TRBJ2-7; 10 bases line up with TRBD1. Germline CDR1 and CDR2: MNHEY and SVGEGT. Trimming at V came to 4 bases and at J to 3 bases, leaving 9 bases not matched to a gene. This CDR3 region has 16 residues. CDR3 sequence (DNA): TGTGCCAGCAGTTTATCCATCGGGACAGGGGTCTACGAGCAGTACTTC. Its translation: CASSLSIGTGVYEQYF.

This clonotype was picked up a small number of times. The rearrangement uses TRBV20-1 and TRBJ2-7, with 7 bases identical to TRBD2. Germline V gene lookup returns CDR1 DFQATT and CDR2 SNEGSKA (reference sequence). J gave up 2 bases and V 3 bases, and 7 bases lay outside the gene matches. This CDR3 contains 14 residues. The CDR3 loop is CSASDGGGPYEQYF. The CDR3 DNA reads as TGCAGTGCTAGTGACGGCGGGGGACCCTACGAGCAGTACTTC.

Ten or more counts support this clonotype. CDR3: CASSPGLAGKETQYF. For the CDR3, the DNA is TGCGCCAGCAGCCCGGGACTAGCGGGGAAAGAGACCCAGTACTTC. The J gene is TRBJ2-5, the V gene TRBV4-3; 13 bases map to TRBD2. The germline V gene has CDR1 LGHNA and CDR2 YSLEER. V lost 4 bases to trimming and J lost 3 bases; unmatched junction nucleotides: 2. This CDR3 contains 15 residues.

This clonotype was found a few times. The gene calls are TRBV29-1 and TRBJ2-3; D unresolved. Trimming removed 3 bases at V and 7 bases at J, with 5 bases between. The CDR3 has 10 residues. CDR1 SQVTM and CDR2 ANQGSEA come from the germline V gene. This CDR3 is CSVDQNTQYF. DNA for the CDR3: TGCAGCGTTGACCAGAATACGCAGTATTTT.

A word on this clonotype: This could be a read error, since a much larger clone is one nucleotide away. The chain is built from TRBV28 and TRBJ2-3; unclear D gene. Looked up from germline, CDR1 is MDHEN and CDR2 is SYDVKM. This CDR3 comprises 15 residues. The DNA of the CDR3 is TGTGACAGCAGTTTATCCCCTGGGAGCACAGATACGCAGTATTTT. This encodes CDSSLSPGSTDTQYF.

CDR3 in DNA: TGCAGCGTTCCTAACCCCTACTACAATGAGCAGTTCTTC. This gives the protein CSVPNPYYNEQFF. The chain joins TRBV29-1 to TRBJ2-1, with D hard to call. The CDR3 is 13 amino acids. CDR1 and CDR2 (germline): SQVTM, ANQGSEA. The V end lost 5 bases, the J end lost 3 bases, and 11 bases lay between the germline ends.